The entry below gives a single TCR beta chain sequence along with its context. This clonotype was counted a few times. Its antigen specificity is not known. One base away there is no much larger clone; base qualities are not given. The donors were 40 or so Caucasian individuals from Russia, aged roughly 6 to 100 years, who were systemically healthy. Each donor gave about 11 milliliters of peripheral blood, drawn into EDTA-treated Vacutainer tubes. Ficoll-Paque density-gradient centrifugation was used to isolate PBMCs, with at least 6.5 million per sample. Trizol reagent was used to extract total RNA from PBMCs, with at least 5 micrograms per sample. Naive CD45RAhigh/CD27high T cell percentages were measured by flow cytometry on a PBMC aliquot from every donor. The data derive from a study of blood T cells in healthy people across ages (dated by TCRdb to the mid-2010s). In the study overall: In model experiments, template switching captured roughly one uniquely barcoded TCR beta cDNA molecule for every two T cells. Using the same blood draw, the study looked at two additional independent replicas of 1 million unique cDNA reads for two donors, one aged 18 to 30 and the other aged 80 or older. To avoid experimental bias, donors of different ages were randomly spread across the sequencing lanes. Four age groups were formed from the donors: young (average roughly 15 years), middle-aged (approximately 40), aged (roughly 58) and long-lived (approximately 78). The study measured age-related changes in TCR beta repertoire diversity using deep sequencing normalized with unique cDNA molecular identifiers.

The CDR3 starts with the cysteine, ends with the phenylalanine, and has 17 residues. The DNA shown is the 51-base CDR3, in frame from base 1. In the germline V gene, CDR1 corresponds to SGHVS and CDR2 to FNYEAQ. The V end loses 1 base and the J end loses 1 base, and a stretch of 14 bases separates them. The method behind the library was 5' RACE. These reads were obtained on an Illumina HiSeq 2500. A second 7 to 11 cycle PCR used a sample-barcoded 5' primer and a J-beta primer mix. Each TCR beta cDNA molecule received a unique molecular identifier from a template-switch 5' adaptor carrying 12 random nucleotides. Each sample yielded at least 2.5 million CDR3-containing paired-end reads. First-strand cDNA synthesis was performed from all RNA using the Mint cDNA synthesis kit, with priming by a TRBC-specific oligonucleotide. After uracil-DNA glycosylase treatment, a first 18-cycle PCR used universal primers M1SS and BC2_uni_R on all cDNA. The study's processing was this. For normalization, 1 million high-quality reads were randomly selected from each sample, with every read carrying a distinct molecular identifier. Instead of being binned into consensus sequences, reads with shared molecular identifiers were discarded. MiTCR, run with a Q25 quality threshold and the strictest error-elimination algorithm, handled CDR3 identification, clonotype clustering and error correction. A nonparametric unseen species model with Euler transformation was used to estimate a lower bound on total TCR beta diversity. Clones were called with MiXCR by TCRdb after fastp trimmed the public reads at Q25, and only in-frame beta chains were retained. Merged by CDR3 protein, the rows form single entries marked with the most common genes and DNA. TCRdb's processing, not the authors' own work, is the source of the V and J calls. This sample comprises under 800,000 distinct CDR3 sequences, 35% to 45% of them detected only once. Of the sample, roughly 20% is held by the ten largest clones.

General conclusions and limits of the study: Bulk unsorted PBMC profiling prevented conclusive comparison of naive and antigen-experienced compartments. Observed TCR beta diversity per million T cells fell roughly linearly with age, and a significant reduction was already apparent by age roughly 40. Estimates of total diversity based on one million sequenced T cells were regarded as lower bounds and as underestimates. The long-lived group showed more naive CD4+ T cells, fewer expanded clones and increased TCR diversity than the aged group, suggesting age selection. The CMV infection status of donors was not known, potentially confounding age-related changes in expanded clonotypes. The percentage of naive T cells measured by flow cytometry correlated strongly with observed TCR beta diversity.

This receptor was obtained from a woman aged 55 to 70 in good health. This receptor chain uses TRBV7-6 and TRBJ2-1, with the D gene not confidently named. The source material was blood. The nucleotides are TGTGCCAGCAGCTTAGTCCCCGCCAAGTATTCCTACAATGAGCAGTTCTTC. Its amino acids are CASSLVPAKYSYNEQFF.